These 19 T cell receptor beta chains came from one sample sequenced in a study of OX40 agonist ivuxolimab in advanced cancers. Library prep was done by the immunoSEQ multiplex PCR assay. TCRdb holds this immuneACCESS table with in-frame rearrangements only. Some clones are missing; in checked studies, unresolved V genes explain under half, and the rest has no known cause. Here the sample has fewer than 70,000 clones; approximately 90% occur a single time. The ten largest clones represent 0.6% to 0.7% of the sample. This sample comprised CD4+ or CD8+ T cells sorted from blood, obtained in a trial of the OX40 agonist ivuxolimab. Receptors originate from an adult with an advanced solid tumor such as melanoma, head and neck, liver or kidney cancer.

The sample holds a few counts of this clone. The same CDR3 is also encoded by other DNA sequences in this sample. This chain links TRBV11-1 with TRBJ1-2, with D hard to call. Trimming took off 1 base at V and 2 bases at J, with 8 bases between the two ends. Germline V CDR1 and CDR2: SGHAT, FQDESV (reference sequence). This CDR3 is built from 14 residues. The CDR3 coding sequence is TGTGCCAGCAGCTTAGATCATGGAAACTATGGCTACACCTTC. Amino acid sequence: CASSLDHGNYGYTF.

The CDR3 loop is CATNHRGLYNEQFF. The CDR3 DNA reads as TGTGCCACCAACCACCGGGGCTTATACAATGAGCAGTTCTTC. The chain is built from TRBV15 and TRBJ2-1; the D call may be TRBD1 or TRBD2 (5 bases each). The CDR3 is made up of 14 amino acids. CDR1 is LNHNV and CDR2 is YYDKDF in the germline V gene (reference sequence). The V end was cut by 7 bases, the J end by 4 bases, with 14 bases between.

This clone was seen only once. The chain joins TRBV6-5 to TRBJ2-2; no clear D gene. The ends were cut back, 7 bases at V and 1 base at J, with 7 bases in the middle. Germline V gives CDR1 MNHEY, CDR2 SVGAGI. The CDR3 has 13 residues. The DNA of the CDR3 is TGTGCCAGCACCTCAGTGAACACCGGGGAGCTGTTTTTT. Translation gives CASTSVNTGELFF.

The chain carries TRBV11-2 and TRBJ2-7; 7 bases map to TRBD2. Germline V gene lookup returns CDR1 SGHAT and CDR2 FQNNGV. The V segment lost 2 bases and the J segment 2 bases; nucleotides outside the gene matches: 6. The CDR3 spans 15 residues. The CDR3 DNA reads TGTGCCAGCAGCTTAAGTCCCGCGGGGGCCTACGAGCAGTACTTC. This codes for CASSLSPAGAYEQYF.

The chain combines TRBV19 with TRBJ2-1; the D gene is possibly TRBD2 (6 bases). CDR1 LNHDA and CDR2 SQIVND come from the germline V gene (reference sequence). The CDR3 covers 14 residues. Between the trimmed V and J ends, which lost 3 bases and 6 bases, there was a span of 12 bases. CDR3: CASSILGSFNEQFF. The CDR3 DNA reads as TGTGCCAGTAGTATCCTCGGGAGCTTCAATGAGCAGTTCTTC. Together with reference TRBV19 and TRBJ2-1, the CDR3 gives the full variable domain: DGGITQSPKYLFRKEGQNVTLSCEQNLNHDAMYWYRQDPGQGLRLIYYSQIVNDFQKGDIAEGYSVSREKKESFPLTVTSAQKNPTAFYLCASSILGSFNEQFFGPGTRLTVL.

The rearrangement joins TRBV10-3 to TRBJ2-7; D remains unclear. The CDR3 runs to 14 residues. V was clipped by 5 bases and J by 2 bases, with 13 bases between them. CDR1 ENHRY and CDR2 SYGVKD come from the germline V gene. DNA for the CDR3: TGTGCCATCAGTACTGAGGTGGGCCCCTACGAGCAGTACTTC. Translated, it gives CAISTEVGPYEQYF.

This clone came up a few times. The chain carries TRBV19 and TRBJ2-1; possibly TRBD1 or TRBD2 for D (6 bases each). The CDR3 has 17 residues. Germline loops: CDR1 LNHDA, CDR2 SQIVND (reference sequence). V lost 3 bases and J 3 bases, leaving 18 bases between the germline ends. CDR3 DNA sequence: TGTGCCAGTAGTATGGGGGGTAAGGGGACAAGCTACAATGAGCAGTTCTTC. As protein: CASSMGGKGTSYNEQFF.

The chain is built from TRBV7-6 and TRBJ2-7, with TRBD1 matching over 9 bases. V shed 1 base, J shed 5 bases, and the junction held 9 bases outside the gene matches. The CDR3 loop spans 16 amino acids. CDR1 is SGHVS and CDR2 is FNYEAQ in the germline V gene. The CDR3 nucleotides are TGTGCCAGCAGCTTAGTGGTGACAGGGGGTCTTAACGAGCAGTACTTC. Protein sequence: CASSLVVTGGLNEQYF.

J is TRBJ2-7 and V is TRBV7-8, with a weak D call TRBD1 (6 bases). Germline V gene data show CDR1 as SGHVS and CDR2 as FQNEAQ. The CDR3 has 14 amino acids. V lost 1 base and J 7 bases, leaving 14 bases between the germline ends. CDR3 loop: CASSLDGNQGEQYF. CDR3 bases: TGTGCCAGCAGCTTAGACGGCAACCAGGGGGAGCAGTACTTC.

This clone is a singleton in its sample. V and J are TRBV6-6 and TRBJ2-1, with D possibly TRBD2 on 6 matching bases. V was clipped by 3 bases and J by 6 bases, with 18 bases between them. Looked up from germline, CDR1 is MNHNY and CDR2 is SVGAGI (reference sequence). This CDR3 has 16 residues. CDR3 in amino acids: CASSYTGGTGGNEQFF. The CDR3 nucleotides read TGTGCCAGCAGTTATACTGGCGGGACCGGCGGCAATGAGCAGTTCTTC.

The chain recombines TRBV6-6 with TRBJ2-7; tentative D call: TRBD1 (6 bases). V was clipped by 7 bases and J by 2 bases, with 12 bases between them. CDR1 is MNHNY, CDR2 SVGAGI, per germline (reference sequence). The CDR3 runs to 13 residues. CDR3 bases: TGTGCCAGCAATGAACAGGGAACCTACGAGCAGTACTTC. Translation: CASNEQGTYEQYF.

This chain uses TRBV7-3 with TRBJ2-1; D is possibly TRBD1 or TRBD2 (5 bases each). CDR3 size: 13 residues. The ends were cut back, 1 base at V and 7 bases at J, with 8 bases in the middle. CDR1 and CDR2 (germline): SGHTA, FQGTGA. The CDR3 protein is CASSLNGGNEQFF. DNA for the CDR3: TGTGCCAGCAGCTTAAATGGGGGTAATGAGCAGTTCTTC.

CDR3 loop: CASSRDRVSYEQYF. The CDR3 nucleotides read TGTGCCAGCAGTCGGGACAGGGTCTCCTACGAGCAGTACTTC. The rearrangement uses TRBV27 and TRBJ2-7; 9 bases match TRBD1. The CDR3 sequence is 14 residues long. Trimming removed 5 bases from V and 0 bases from J; junction bases left unmatched: 2. Germline-derived CDR1 and CDR2 are MNHEY and SMNVEV (reference sequence).

The chain recombines TRBV6-6 with TRBJ2-7, with 13 bases identical to TRBD2. Looked up from germline, CDR1 is MNHNY and CDR2 is SVGAGI (reference sequence). The CDR3 spans 16 residues. V lost 7 bases and J lost 3; bases outside the gene matches: 9. Here the CDR3 DNA reads TGTGCCAGCACGGAGGGACTAGCGGGAAGAAGCTACGAGCAGTACTTC. This encodes CASTEGLAGRSYEQYF.

V is TRBV11-2 and J is TRBJ2-4; tentatively, D is TRBD1 (5 bases). Germline CDR1 is SGHAT and CDR2 is FQNNGV. The CDR3 is 15 amino acids. V lost 5 bases, J lost 1 base, and 12 bases lay in between. The CDR3 bases are TGTGCCAGCAGCCTGGTGGCAGGGGCCAAAAACATTCAGTACTTC. Encoded protein: CASSLVAGAKNIQYF.

This chain uses TRBV19 with TRBJ2-1, with D uncertain. Trimming left V 0 bases short and J 1 base short, with 7 bases between. The germline V gene has CDR1 LNHDA and CDR2 SQIVND (reference sequence). The CDR3 covers 15 residues. The CDR3 reads CASSIEEQSYNEQFF. CDR3 in DNA: TGTGCCAGTAGTATAGAGGAACAGTCCTACAATGAGCAGTTCTTC.

This clone was detected only a few times. This chain connects TRBV29-1 to TRBJ2-2, with D possibly TRBD2 on 6 matching bases. V lost 3 bases and J lost 4, with 12 bases in between. The germline CDR1 and CDR2 sequences are SQVTM and ANQGSEA. The CDR3 consists of 14 residues. The CDR3 nucleotides are TGCAGCGTTGACGGGGGAGGAGGCACCGGGGAGCTGTTTTTT. It yields the protein CSVDGGGGTGELFF.

The chain is built from TRBV6-1 and TRBJ2-7; no clear D. The CDR3 consists of 13 residues. With 2 bases removed from V and 6 bases from J, the gap between germline ends came to 11 bases. The germline gives CDR1 MNHNS, CDR2 SASEGT. The CDR3 nucleotides read TGTGCCAGCAGTGAATATCTCATGGGCGAGCAGTACTTC. Protein: CASSEYLMGEQYF.

The gene calls are TRBV27 and TRBJ1-3; perhaps TRBD1 as D (5 bases). Germline CDR1 reads MNHEY; CDR2 reads SMNVEV (reference sequence). This CDR3 has 15 amino acids. The germline V and J ends were trimmed by 6 bases and 8 bases, with 20 bases remaining between them. Here the CDR3 reads CASRLGGRAGDTIYF. In DNA form, the CDR3 reads TGTGCCAGCAGGTTAGGCGGCAGGGCGGGAGACACCATATATTTT.